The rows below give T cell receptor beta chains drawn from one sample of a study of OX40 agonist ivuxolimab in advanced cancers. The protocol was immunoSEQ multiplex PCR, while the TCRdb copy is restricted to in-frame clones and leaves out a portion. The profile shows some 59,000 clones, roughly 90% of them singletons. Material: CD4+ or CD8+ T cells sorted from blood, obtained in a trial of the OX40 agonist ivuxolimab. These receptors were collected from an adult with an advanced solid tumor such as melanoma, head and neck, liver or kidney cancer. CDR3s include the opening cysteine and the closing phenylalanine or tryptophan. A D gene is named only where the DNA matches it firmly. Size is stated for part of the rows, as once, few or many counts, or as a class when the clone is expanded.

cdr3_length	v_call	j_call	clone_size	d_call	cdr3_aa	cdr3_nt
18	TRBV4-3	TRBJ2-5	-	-	CASSQDRIGGPYQETQYF	TGCGCCAGCAGCCAAGATAGAATCGGGGGACCGTACCAAGAGACCCAGTACTTC
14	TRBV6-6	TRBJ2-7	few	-	CASSRGDYSYEQYF	TGTGCCAGCAGTAGGGGGGACTATTCCTACGAGCAGTACTTC
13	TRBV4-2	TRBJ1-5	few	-	CASSQYSNQPQHF	TGTGCCAGCAGCCAATATAGCAATCAGCCCCAGCATTTT
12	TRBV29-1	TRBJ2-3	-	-	CSVETGQETQYF	TGCAGCGTTGAAACGGGGCAGGAGACGCAGTATTTT
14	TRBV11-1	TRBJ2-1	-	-	CASSWGGLRNEQFF	TGTGCCAGCAGCTGGGGGGGGCTCAGGAATGAGCAGTTCTTC
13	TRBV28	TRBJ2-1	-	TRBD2	CASMGLADNEQFF	TGTGCCAGCATGGGACTAGCGGACAATGAGCAGTTCTTC
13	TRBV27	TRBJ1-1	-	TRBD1	CASSPMVGTEVFF	TGTGCCAGCAGTCCGATGGTTGGGACAGAGGTTTTCTTT
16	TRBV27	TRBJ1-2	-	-	CASSGTGTLRNYGYTF	TGTGCCAGCAGTGGTACCGGGACCCTGAGGAACTATGGCTACACCTTC
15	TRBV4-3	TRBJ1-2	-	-	CASSQSSSLLHGYTF	TGCGCCAGCAGCCAAAGTTCCAGTCTTCTCCATGGCTACACCTTC
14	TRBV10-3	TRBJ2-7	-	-	CAINDYGVSYEQYF	TGTGCCATCAATGATTACGGGGTATCCTACGAGCAGTACTTC
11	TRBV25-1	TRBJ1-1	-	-	CASRWGGEAFF	TGTGCCAGCAGATGGGGGGGTGAAGCTTTCTTT
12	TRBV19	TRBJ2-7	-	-	CASSADNYEQYF	TGTGCCAGTAGTGCGGACAACTACGAGCAGTACTTC
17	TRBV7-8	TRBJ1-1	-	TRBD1	CASSLATGGLTYTEAFF	TGTGCCAGCAGCTTAGCGACAGGGGGCCTCACGTACACTGAAGCTTTCTTT
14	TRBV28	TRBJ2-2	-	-	CASSFQGNTGELFF	TGTGCCAGCAGTTTTCAGGGAAACACCGGGGAGCTGTTTTTT
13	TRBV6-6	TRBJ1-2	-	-	CASTQGTNYGYTF	TGTGCCAGCACACAGGGAACTAACTATGGCTACACCTTC
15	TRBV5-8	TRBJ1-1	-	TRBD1	CASSSGQGMNTEAFF	TGTGCCAGCAGCTCCGGACAGGGGATGAACACTGAAGCTTTCTTT
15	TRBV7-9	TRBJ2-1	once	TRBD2	CASSLVAGGYNEQFF	TGTGCCAGCAGCTTAGTAGCGGGAGGGTACAATGAGCAGTTCTTC
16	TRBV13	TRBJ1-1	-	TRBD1	CASSLLQGALSAEAFF	TGTGCCAGCAGCTTGTTACAGGGGGCCTTATCGGCTGAAGCTTTCTTT
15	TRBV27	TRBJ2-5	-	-	CASSLWGPSQETQYF	TGTGCCAGCAGTTTATGGGGACCCAGCCAAGAGACCCAGTACTTC
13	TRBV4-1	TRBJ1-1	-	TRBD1	CATNQGEETEAFF	TGCGCCACCAACCAGGGGGAGGAGACTGAAGCTTTCTTT
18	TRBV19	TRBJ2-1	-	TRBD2	CASDDSGGFRSSYNEQFF	TGTGCCAGCGACGATAGCGGGGGATTCCGGAGCTCCTACAATGAGCAGTTCTTC
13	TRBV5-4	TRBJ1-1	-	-	CASSLGDNTEAFF	TGTGCCAGCAGCTTGGGGGATAACACTGAGGCTTTCTTT
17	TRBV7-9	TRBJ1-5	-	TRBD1	CASSSGTGEMFNQPQHF	TGTGCCAGCAGCTCCGGGACAGGGGAAATGTTCAATCAGCCCCAGCATTTT
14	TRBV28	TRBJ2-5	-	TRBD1	CASSWRQGDETQYF	TGTGCCAGCAGTTGGAGACAGGGAGATGAGACCCAGTACTTC
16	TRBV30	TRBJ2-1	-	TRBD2	CAWSGGGTSSYNEQFF	TGTGCCTGGAGTGGGGGCGGGACTAGCTCCTACAATGAGCAGTTCTTC
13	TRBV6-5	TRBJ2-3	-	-	CASSSSLRDTQYF	TGTGCCAGCAGTTCCTCCCTCAGGGATACGCAGTATTTT
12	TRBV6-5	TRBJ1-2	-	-	CASSPGPGGYTF	TGTGCCAGCAGTCCGGGCCCAGGGGGCTACACCTTC
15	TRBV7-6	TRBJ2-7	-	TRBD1	CASSLETGGSYEQYF	TGTGCCAGCAGCTTAGAGACAGGGGGCTCCTACGAGCAGTACTTC
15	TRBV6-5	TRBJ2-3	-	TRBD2	CASSASGGNTDTQYF	TGTGCCAGCAGCGCTAGCGGGGGTAACACAGATACGCAGTATTTT
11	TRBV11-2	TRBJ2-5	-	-	CASSLRDHQYF	TGTGCCAGCAGCTTAAGGGACCACCAGTACTTC